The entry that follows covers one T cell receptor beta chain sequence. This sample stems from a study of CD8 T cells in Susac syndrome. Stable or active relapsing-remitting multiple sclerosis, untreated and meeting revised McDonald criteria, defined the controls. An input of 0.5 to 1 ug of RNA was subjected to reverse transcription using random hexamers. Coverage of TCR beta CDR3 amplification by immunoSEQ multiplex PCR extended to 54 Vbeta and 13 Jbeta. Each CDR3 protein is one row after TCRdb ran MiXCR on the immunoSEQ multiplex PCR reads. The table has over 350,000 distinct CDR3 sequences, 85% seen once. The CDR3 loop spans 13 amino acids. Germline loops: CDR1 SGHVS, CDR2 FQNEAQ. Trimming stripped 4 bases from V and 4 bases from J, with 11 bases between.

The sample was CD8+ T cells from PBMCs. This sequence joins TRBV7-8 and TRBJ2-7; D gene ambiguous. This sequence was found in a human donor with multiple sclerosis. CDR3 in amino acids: CASSSNPQYEQYF. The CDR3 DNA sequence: TGTGCCAGCAGCTCTAACCCACAATACGAGCAGTACTTC.